A single sample gave rise to the 7 T cell receptor beta chains below, sequenced in a study of molecular identifiers for immune sequencing clone quantification. Using its own MiXCR run on the PCR reads, TCRdb lists one record per CDR3 protein. Of about 320,000 distinct CDR3 sequences listed, about a fifth are singletons. Sequencing input: naive CD8+ T cells from blood, with Jurkat cell RNA spiked in. Subset specified: FACS-sorted CD8+CD4-CCR7+CD45RA+ naive T cells. The receptors derive from a human donor in good health. Some libraries in this study had Jurkat cell RNA spiked in.

As for this clonotype: A read error is possible here, since a much larger clone lies one base away. The V and J genes are TRBV20-1 and TRBJ2-5, with 7 nucleotides matching TRBD2. Germline V gene lookup returns CDR1 DFQATT and CDR2 SNEGSKA (reference sequence). The CDR3 loop spans 15 amino acids. With V trimmed by 5 bases and J by 3 bases, 12 bases remained unmatched. CDR3 in amino acids: CSAGGEASGKETQYF. DNA of the CDR3: TGCAGTGCTGGAGGCGAGGCTAGCGGAAAAGAGACCCAGTACTTC.

This clonotype was seen ten or more times. The V call is TRBV27, the J call TRBJ1-5; 7 bases fit TRBD1. V lost 4 bases, J lost 5 bases, and 5 bases stayed unmatched. From germline, CDR1 is MNHEY and CDR2 SMNVEV (reference sequence). The CDR3 extends over 14 amino acids. In DNA, the CDR3 is TGTGCCAGCAGTTACGGAAGGGGGCATCAGCCCCAGCATTTT. It specifies CASSYGRGHQPQHF.

This clonotype turned up a few times. The chain uses TRBV4-3 and TRBJ1-3; 7 nucleotides align to TRBD1. The CDR3 has 13 amino acids. Trimming removed 5 bases from V and 7 bases from J; junction bases left unmatched: 5. Per the germline V gene, CDR1 is LGHNA and CDR2 is YSLEER. The chain's CDR3 is CASSLGTDNTIYF. CDR3 nucleotides: TGCGCCAGCAGCTTAGGGACAGACAACACCATATATTTT.

This clonotype was counted a few times. The CDR3 protein is CASSPDETYNEQFF. The CDR3, as DNA: TGTGCCAGCAGCCCGGACGAAACCTACAATGAGCAGTTCTTC. The chain employs TRBV12-3 or TRBV12-4 and TRBJ2-1, with no clear D. The length of the CDR3 is 14 residues. Trimming pared 6 bases from V and 2 bases from J, leaving 11 bases between.

This clonotype appeared many times. The chain has TRBV2 and TRBJ2-3, with D perhaps matching TRBD2 (7 bases). The germline V gene has CDR1 SNHLY and CDR2 FYNNEI. The CDR3 consists of 16 residues. V was trimmed by 4 bases and J by 6 bases, leaving 20 bases between them. The CDR3, as DNA: TGTGCCAGCAGTGCCGTGAGGCGGGGGCCGTCGGATACGCAGTATTTT. Encoded protein: CASSAVRRGPSDTQYF.

This clonotype showed up just once. The chain has TRBV10-3 and TRBJ1-1; possibly TRBD1 for D (6 bases). Between the trimmed V and J ends, which lost 4 bases and 4 bases, there was a span of 7 bases. The CDR3 totals 12 residues. From germline, CDR1 is ENHRY and CDR2 SYGVKD. CDR3 amino acids: CAISGGATEAFF. The CDR3 DNA reads as TGTGCCATCAGTGGGGGGGCCACTGAAGCTTTCTTT.

This clonotype was observed many times. This sequence joins TRBV24-1 and TRBJ2-1; 13 bases fit TRBD2. This CDR3 has 16 residues. Germline V gene lookup returns CDR1 KGHDR and CDR2 SFDVKD. V shed 5 bases and J 11 bases; nucleotides not matched to a gene: 11. This CDR3 is CATSGGLAGATMKQFF. The CDR3 DNA sequence: TGTGCCACCAGTGGAGGACTAGCGGGAGCGACAATGAAGCAGTTCTTC.